The 7 T cell receptor beta chains below were found in one sample sequenced in a study of T cell responses to AZD1222 COVID-19 vaccine. Profiled with immunoSEQ multiplex PCR; TCRdb holds only in-frame clones, not every one. The sample includes around 180,000 clones, 80% to 90% of them seen just once. Sample: peripheral blood, taken on day 0 of AZD1222 vaccination. These receptors originate from an adult in good health.

The CDR3: CASSYPGGTGELFF. As DNA, the CDR3 is TGTGCCAGCAGTTACCCCGGGGGGACCGGGGAGCTGTTTTTT. The rearrangement uses TRBV6-2 or TRBV6-3 and TRBJ2-2, with 7 bases fitting TRBD2. Unmatched junction bases numbered 2, after V lost 2 bases and J lost 5 bases. The CDR3 is 14 residues long. Germline loops: CDR1 MNHEY, CDR2 SVGEGT.

V is TRBV3-1 (or the pseudogene TRBV3-2) and J is TRBJ2-3, with a weak D call TRBD1 (5 bases). This CDR3 has 14 amino acids. CDR1 is LGHDT, CDR2 YNNKEL, per germline (reference sequence). Trimming stripped 5 bases from V and 0 bases from J, with 9 bases between. CDR3 sequence reads: CASSAGASTDTQYF. CDR3 nucleotides: TGTGCCAGCAGCGCTGGGGCAAGCACAGATACGCAGTATTTT.

The chain carries TRBV30 and TRBJ1-1; 7 bases are a match to TRBD1. V lost 1 base to trimming and J lost 0 bases; unmatched junction nucleotides: 2. The CDR3 loop spans 14 amino acids. Germline V CDR1 and CDR2: GTSNPN, SVGIG (reference sequence). The CDR3 nucleotides read TGTGCCTGGAGTGCGGGACAGATGAACACTGAAGCTTTCTTT. It encodes CAWSAGQMNTEAFF.

V usage is TRBV5-1 and J usage is TRBJ2-7, with D uncertain. Per germline, CDR1 SGHRS and CDR2 YFSETQ. CDR3 size: 14 residues. Trimming pared 2 bases from V and 5 bases from J, leaving 14 bases between. CDR3 coding DNA: TGCGCCAGCAGCTTTGGCGAGACGTGGCACGAGCAGTACTTC. This encodes CASSFGETWHEQYF.

The rearrangement links TRBV11-2 to TRBJ1-4, with D uncertain. The germline V gene has CDR1 SGHAT and CDR2 FQNNGV. Trimming took off 0 bases at V and 8 bases at J, with 13 bases between the two ends. This CDR3 has 15 residues. The CDR3 DNA sequence: TGTGCCAGCAGCTTAGAGGTGGGAGACGCGGAAAAACTGTTTTTT. The encoded protein is CASSLEVGDAEKLFF. Supplemented by reference TRBV11-2 and TRBJ1-4, the full variable domain reads EAGVAQSPRYKIIEKRQSVAFWCNPISGHATLYWYQQILGQGPKLLIQFQNNGVVDDSQLPKDRFSAERLKGVDSTLKIQPAKLEDSAVYLCASSLEVGDAEKLFFGSGTQLSVL.

V gene TRBV10-3 combines with J gene TRBJ2-7; D may correspond to TRBD1 or TRBD2 (6 bases each). Trimming removed 0 bases from V and 5 bases from J, with 11 bases in between. The germline CDR1 and CDR2 sequences are ENHRY and SYGVKD. This CDR3 has 14 amino acids. The CDR3 coding sequence is TGTGCCATCAGTGAGTCTGGGGGGCAGGACGAGCAGTACTTC. Translating it yields CAISESGGQDEQYF.

The chain joins TRBV4-1 to TRBJ2-7; TRBD2 agrees at 8 bases. This CDR3 is built from 16 residues. Germline trimming cut 0 bases from V and 3 bases from J; bases unmatched to any gene: 7. Looked up from germline, CDR1 is MGHRA and CDR2 is YSYEKL. CDR3 residues: CASSQDSTSGVYEQYF. The CDR3 coding sequence is TGCGCCAGCAGCCAAGATTCAACTAGCGGAGTCTACGAGCAGTACTTC.